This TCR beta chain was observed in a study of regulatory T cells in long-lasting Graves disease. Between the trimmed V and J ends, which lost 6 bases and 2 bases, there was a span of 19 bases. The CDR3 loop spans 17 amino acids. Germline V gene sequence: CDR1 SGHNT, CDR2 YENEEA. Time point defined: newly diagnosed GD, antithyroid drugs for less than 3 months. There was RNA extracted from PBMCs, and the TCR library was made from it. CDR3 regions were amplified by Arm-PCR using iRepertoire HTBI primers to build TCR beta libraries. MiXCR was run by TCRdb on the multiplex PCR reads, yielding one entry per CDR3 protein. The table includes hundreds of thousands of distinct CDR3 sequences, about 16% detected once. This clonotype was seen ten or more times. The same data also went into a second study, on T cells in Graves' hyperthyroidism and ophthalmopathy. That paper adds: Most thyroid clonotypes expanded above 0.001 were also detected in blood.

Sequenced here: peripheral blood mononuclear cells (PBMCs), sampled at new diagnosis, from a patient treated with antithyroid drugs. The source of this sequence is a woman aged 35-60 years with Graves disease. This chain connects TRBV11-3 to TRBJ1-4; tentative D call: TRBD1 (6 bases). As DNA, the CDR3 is TGTGCCAGCAGTCTGGGACACCAGCGTGCTACTAATGAAAAACTGTTTTTT. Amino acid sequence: CASSLGHQRATNEKLFF.